This TCR beta chain derives from a study of T-cell reconstitution after alpha-beta-depleted transplantation in children (dated by TCRdb to the mid-2010s). At the level of the whole study: The study quantitatively tracked T-cell immune reconstitution after TCRalphabeta/CD19-depleted allogeneic hematopoietic cell transplantation in children using TCR repertoire profiling. What the authors observed across the whole study: In some patients, high TCRbeta diversity at day 60 was attributed to recipient T cells and intrathymic progenitors that had survived conditioning. Over the following months the frequencies of hyperexpanded clones went down, and after one year T-cell counts and TCRbeta diversity were mostly credited to newly produced T cells. The apparently early alphabetaT-cell count recovery about two months after transplant was reportedly dependent on only several hundred rapidly expanded clones derived from non-depleted graft cells.

Spanning cysteine to phenylalanine, the CDR3 consists of 16 amino acids. CDR3 DNA is the only sequence kept; it has 48 bases, read in frame from the first base. The CDR1 and CDR2 encoded by the germline V gene are LGHNA and YNFKEQ. The treatment or condition tag for this specimen amounts to: allogeneic hematopoietic cell transplantation with graft depleted of TCRalphabeta T cells and CD19 B cells. TCRalphabeta/CD19-depleted allogeneic hematopoietic cell grafts were given to the transplant recipients, all of whom were children. Library preparation used PCR. These reads were obtained on an Illumina HiSeq 2500. TCR libraries were prepared with molecular barcoding, using unique molecular identifiers to normalize TCRbeta repertoire quantification. TCRdb handled the public reads itself, with Q25 trimming in fastp and clone calling in MiXCR, and kept productive beta chains. One record per CDR3 amino acid sequence lists the most common genes and DNA. The sample table contains about 78,000 distinct CDR3 sequences; only one count was recorded for around an eighth of them. The ten largest clonotypes hold 25% to 35% of the sample.

A word on this clonotype: It has no known antigen specificity. One end of the junction does not line up with germline, which may come from a read error.

The TCR was taken from a male patient aged 2 to 9 who had a stem cell transplant for acute lymphoblastic leukemia, so the T cells may come from the graft donor. The source material was PBMCs, mostly from graft donor cells, sampled 180 days after TCRalphabeta/CD19-depleted stem cell transplant. The rearranged chain carries TRBV4-2 and TRBJ2-5, with 11 junctional bases fitting TRBD2. CDR3 sequence: CASSQAGLAARETHYF. At the DNA level, the sequence is TGTGCCAGCAGCCAAGCGGGACTAGCGGCTCGGGAGACCCATTACTTC.